The next 32 T cell receptor beta chains were all read from a single sample in a study of shared clonotypes between healthy human individuals. Clones were read by immunoSEQ multiplex PCR, and TCRdb kept only the in-frame ones, dropping some. The table records some 1 million clones, approximately 68% of them present only once. The sequenced material came from memory CD4+ T cells sorted from blood. Subset indicated: CD45RA-negative fraction. These receptors were collected from a man between 18 and 35 years old in good health.

V gene TRBV5-6 combines with J gene TRBJ2-1; D gene uncertain. V was shortened by 2 bases and J by 1 base, with 7 bases between the two germline ends. This CDR3 has 14 amino acids. Germline lookup yields CDR1 SGHDT and CDR2 YYEEEE. The chain's CDR3 is CASSFVSSYNEQFF. The CDR3 DNA sequence: TGTGCCAGCAGCTTTGTCTCATCCTACAATGAGCAGTTCTTC.

This chain connects TRBV11-2 to TRBJ2-7, with D possibly matching TRBD2 (5 bases). The V and J ends lost 3 bases and 2 bases respectively, with 8 bases between them. Germline V gene data show CDR1 as SGHAT and CDR2 as FQNNGV. The CDR3 consists of 13 residues. The CDR3: CASSFEGPYEQYF. CDR3 bases: TGTGCCAGCAGCTTCGAGGGCCCCTACGAGCAGTACTTC.

The V gene is TRBV7-2, the J gene TRBJ1-2, with D possibly TRBD1 on 5 matching bases. The CDR3 totals 11 residues. Germline V gene sequence: CDR1 SGHTA, CDR2 FQGNSA. V was clipped by 11 bases and J by 4 bases, with 11 bases between them. CDR3 amino acids: CAGGSVYGYTF. The CDR3, as DNA: TGTGCCGGGGGGTCGGTCTATGGCTACACCTTC.

This clone has more than one count but fewer than ten. CDR3 sequence: CASSFTMGQILAKNIQYF. The CDR3 DNA reads TGTGCCAGCAGTTTCACTATGGGTCAGATACTAGCCAAAAACATTCAGTACTTC. The chain links TRBV28 to TRBJ2-4; D remains ambiguous. V was cut by 3 bases and J by 0 bases, with 18 bases left in between. CDR3 length equals 18 residues. CDR1 MDHEN and CDR2 SYDVKM come from the germline V gene.

This clone was seen many times. J is TRBJ1-2 and V is TRBV27; D gene ambiguous. Trimming stripped 5 bases from V and 5 bases from J, with 9 bases between. The germline V gene encodes CDR1 MNHEY and CDR2 SMNVEV (reference sequence). This CDR3 is 12 amino acids long. The DNA of the CDR3 is TGTGCCAGCAGTAATGGAGGGTATGGCTACACCTTC. This translates into CASSNGGYGYTF.

This clone was seen a single time. The rearrangement links TRBV7-9 to TRBJ1-3; possible D gene TRBD1, 5 bases. This CDR3 contains 13 residues. CDR1 SEHNR and CDR2 FQNEAQ come from the germline V gene (reference sequence). V lost 8 bases and J 4 bases, leaving 12 bases between the germline ends. CDR3 protein: CASRQGVGNTIYF. The CDR3 DNA reads as TGTGCCAGCCGCCAAGGGGTGGGAAACACCATATATTTT.

V usage is TRBV6-5 and J usage is TRBJ2-7; possibly TRBD2 for D (6 bases). CDR1 is MNHEY, CDR2 SVGAGI, per germline. The V end lost 6 bases, the J end lost 3 bases, and 15 bases lay between the germline ends. The CDR3 is 14 amino acids. The CDR3 loop reads CASSLRGLIYEQYF. For the CDR3, the DNA is TGTGCCAGCAGCCTAAGAGGACTAATCTACGAGCAGTACTTC.

The chain is built from TRBV4-1 and TRBJ2-3; D could derive from TRBD1 or TRBD2 (5 bases each). CDR1 is MGHRA and CDR2 is YSYEKL in the germline V gene. V was trimmed by 1 base and J by 1 base, leaving 9 bases between them. This CDR3 is built from 15 residues. This chain's CDR3 is CASSQGMGGTDTQYF. DNA of the CDR3: TGCGCCAGCAGCCAAGGTATGGGGGGCACAGATACGCAGTATTTT.

The chain combines TRBV6-5 with TRBJ2-3; 7 bases fit TRBD2. V lost 6 bases to trimming and J lost 3 bases; unmatched junction nucleotides: 9. This CDR3 is built from 15 residues. Germline V gives CDR1 MNHEY, CDR2 SVGAGI. This CDR3 reads CASRPGDYGTDTQYF. The CDR3 region has the DNA TGTGCCAGCAGACCGGGGGACTATGGGACAGATACGCAGTATTTT.

The chain employs TRBV30 and TRBJ1-2, with D possibly TRBD1 on 6 matching bases. V was trimmed by 3 bases and J by 0 bases, leaving 20 bases between them. There are 17 residues in the CDR3. CDR1 is GTSNPN, CDR2 SVGIG, per germline (reference sequence). CDR3 region: CAWRPHQVRGTNYGYTF. Written as DNA, the CDR3 is TGTGCCTGGAGGCCCCACCAAGTTAGGGGGACTAACTATGGCTACACCTTC.

This sequence joins TRBV30 and TRBJ2-7, with D possibly TRBD1 on 6 matching bases. V was clipped by 5 bases and J by 9 bases, with 11 bases between them. CDR1 and CDR2 (germline): GTSNPN, SVGIG (reference sequence). This CDR3 region has 10 residues. The CDR3 protein is CAWQGPGQYF. The CDR3 DNA is TGTGCCTGGCAGGGGCCCGGGCAGTACTTC.

This chain links TRBV2 with TRBJ1-2; 7 bases line up with TRBD1. The CDR3 is 15 amino acids. Germline V lookup: CDR1 SNHLY, CDR2 FYNNEI. V lost 4 bases, J lost 6 bases, and 11 bases stayed unmatched. CDR3 amino acids: CASSVNSETGNGYTF. CDR3 nucleotide sequence: TGTGCCAGCAGTGTAAATTCAGAGACAGGGAATGGCTACACCTTC.

The CDR3 bases are TGTGCCAGTAGTATAAGATATGAGCAGTTCTTC. Translated, it gives CASSIRYEQFF. The chain links TRBV19 to TRBJ2-1; D unclear. Germline CDR1 and CDR2: LNHDA and SQIVND (reference sequence). Deletions cut 2 bases from V and 8 bases from J, with 4 bases between. The CDR3 loop spans 11 amino acids.

Points on this clone: Other DNA sequences of this sample code for an identical CDR3. The DNA for the CDR3 is TGCGCCAGCAGCCAAGATTTGGTGAGCTCCTACAATGAGCAGTTCTTC. Amino acid sequence: CASSQDLVSSYNEQFF. The chain joins TRBV4-3 to TRBJ2-1; D not resolved. The ends were cut back, 0 bases at V and 0 bases at J, with 9 bases in the middle. The CDR3 has 16 amino acids. Per germline, CDR1 LGHNA and CDR2 YSLEER.

The chain couples TRBV6-1 to TRBJ1-2, with D hard to call. The germline gives CDR1 MNHNS, CDR2 SASEGT. V shed 9 bases and J shed 4 bases, with 15 bases lying between them. There are 13 residues in the CDR3. The CDR3 is CASVLEWGYGYTF. The CDR3 coding sequence is TGTGCCAGTGTTTTAGAGTGGGGCTATGGCTACACCTTC.

The chain combines TRBV29-1 with TRBJ1-2, with TRBD1 matching 10 bases. There are 14 residues in the CDR3. V was pared by 1 base and J by 3 bases, with 2 bases of the junction left unmatched. Germline CDR1 reads SQVTM; CDR2 reads ANQGSEA. CDR3 protein: CSVEGDRGDYGYTF. In nucleotides, the CDR3 is TGCAGCGTTGAAGGGGACAGGGGAGACTATGGCTACACCTTC.

This clone was counted between two and nine times. In nucleotides, the CDR3 is TGTGCCAGCAGTGTCGGGACGGTCAATCAGCCCCAGCATTTT. Its translation: CASSVGTVNQPQHF. The chain links TRBV6-5 to TRBJ1-5; tentative D call: TRBD1 (5 bases). The CDR3 is 14 amino acids. Germline V gene data show CDR1 as MNHEY and CDR2 as SVGAGI. V gave up 5 bases and J gave up 3 bases, with 11 bases separating them.

This chain links TRBV19 with TRBJ2-3, with 11 bases lining up with TRBD1. After removal of 5 bases from V and 1 base from J, the junction contained 11 bases not matched to a gene. The CDR3 loop spans 18 amino acids. Germline CDR1 reads LNHDA; CDR2 reads SQIVND (reference sequence). The CDR3 sequence: CASSPPRGQGAGTDTQYF. In nucleotides, the CDR3 is TGTGCCAGTAGTCCTCCCCGTGGACAGGGGGCCGGCACAGATACGCAGTATTTT.

In this sample, this clone turned up once. This clone may be a read error of a much larger clone one base away. Other DNA sequences from this sample encode an identical CDR3 as well. The chain joins TRBV10-3 to TRBJ1-2; no clear D. V was pared by 3 bases and J by 2 bases, with 4 bases between. The V gene's germline CDR1 is ENHRY and CDR2 SYGVKD. CDR3 length equals 12 residues. The CDR3 sequence is CAISEGNYGYTF. CDR3 in DNA: TGTGCCATCAGTGAAGGGAACTATGGCTACACCTTC.

V gene TRBV19 combines with J gene TRBJ2-1, with D perhaps assigned TRBD1 or TRBD2 (5 bases each). Germline values: CDR1 LNHDA, CDR2 SQIVND (reference sequence). The CDR3 has 15 amino acids. Trimming shortened V by 5 bases and J by 5 bases, and 16 bases separated the two germline ends. The CDR3 protein is CASSQRWDGHNEQFF. The CDR3 DNA follows: TGTGCCAGTAGTCAACGCTGGGACGGTCACAATGAGCAGTTCTTC.

This clone was counted a few times. The rearrangement joins TRBV2 to TRBJ1-1; D remains unclear. The CDR3 runs to 12 residues. The V gene lost 7 bases and the J gene lost 4 bases, with 10 bases spanning the gap. The V gene's germline CDR1 is SNHLY and CDR2 FYNNEI. This CDR3 is CASTGEGTEAFF. CDR3 DNA: TGTGCCAGCACCGGGGAGGGCACTGAAGCTTTCTTT. The full variable domain, rest sourced from reference TRBV2 and TRBJ1-1, is EPEVTQTPSHQVTQMGQEVILRCVPISNHLYFYWYRQILGQKVEFLVSFYNNEISEKSEIFDDQFSVERPDGSNFTLKIRSTKLEDSAMYFCASTGEGTEAFFGQGTRLTVV.

The rearrangement joins TRBV28 to TRBJ2-3; D perhaps matches TRBD2 (6 bases). V was pared by 8 bases and J by 0 bases, with 18 bases between. The germline CDR1 and CDR2 sequences are MDHEN and SYDVKM. This CDR3 has 16 residues. CDR3 sequence reads: CASLGGSATSTDTQYF. For the CDR3, the DNA is TGTGCCAGCCTTGGAGGGTCTGCCACTAGCACAGATACGCAGTATTTT. The whole variable domain, filled in from reference TRBV28 and TRBJ2-3, reads DVKVTQSSRYLVKRTGEKVFLECVQDMDHENMFWYRQDPGLGLRLIYFSYDVKMKEKGDIPEGYSVSREKKERFSLILESASTNQTSMYLCASLGGSATSTDTQYFGPGTRLTVL.

For this clone: This same CDR3 is encoded by further DNA sequences in the sample. This chain joins TRBV18 and TRBJ1-2; D remains ambiguous. The CDR3 sequence is 12 residues long. Germline lookup yields CDR1 KGHSH and CDR2 LQKENI. V gave up 0 bases and J gave up 8 bases, with 7 bases separating them. The CDR3 region has the DNA TGTGCCAGCTCACCACCGGCGGGAGGCTACACCTTC. Translated, it gives CASSPPAGGYTF.

The chain has TRBV6-1 and TRBJ2-1; D remains ambiguous. The CDR3 spans 14 residues. V lost 6 bases and J 3 bases, leaving 12 bases between the germline ends. Germline V gene sequence: CDR1 MNHNS, CDR2 SASEGT. CDR3 nucleotide sequence: TGTGCCAGCAGCACAGAACTTGGCTACAATGAGCAGTTCTTC. It codes for CASSTELGYNEQFF.

Only a few counts were recorded for this clone. The chain uses TRBV18 and TRBJ1-6; TRBD1 is a possible D gene (6 bases). Germline CDR1 and CDR2: KGHSH and LQKENI. V was cut by 3 bases and J by 6 bases, with 9 bases left in between. The CDR3 is made up of 14 amino acids. CDR3 nucleotides: TGTGCCAGCTCACCCGACAGGCTTAATTCACCCCTCCACTTT. Translation: CASSPDRLNSPLHF.

This clone was found once. This sequence joins TRBV5-4 and TRBJ1-1; D perhaps matches TRBD1 (5 bases). The CDR3 runs to 17 residues. From germline, CDR1 is SGHNT and CDR2 YYREEE (reference sequence). V was cut by 4 bases and J by 0 bases, with 19 bases left in between. Written as DNA, the CDR3 is TGTGCCAGCAGCCCATCTGCCGGGGGATTCATGAACACTGAAGCTTTCTTT. Translating gives CASSPSAGGFMNTEAFF.

The chain couples TRBV5-6 to TRBJ2-7; 10 bases are a match to TRBD2. Trimming removed 4 bases from V and 4 bases from J; junction bases left unmatched: 8. This CDR3 spans 15 amino acids. From germline, CDR1 is SGHDT and CDR2 YYEEEE. CDR3 sequence: CASSPIAGGKYEQYF. The DNA for the CDR3 is TGTGCCAGCAGCCCCATAGCGGGGGGCAAGTACGAGCAGTACTTC.

A remark on this clone: This may be a read error: a much more frequent sequence differs by one nucleotide. The chain employs TRBV6-1 and TRBJ2-7; 10 bases fit TRBD1. This CDR3 spans 14 amino acids. After removal of 4 bases from V and 3 bases from J, the junction contained 3 bases not matched to a gene. Germline V gene data show CDR1 as MNHNS and CDR2 as SASEGT. For the CDR3, the DNA is TGTGCCAGCAGTGGCCGGGACAGGGGCTACGAGCAGTACTTC. It codes for CASSGRDRGYEQYF.

The rearrangement joins TRBV28 to TRBJ2-2, with TRBD2 matching 11 bases. The CDR3 sequence is 13 residues long. Germline V lookup: CDR1 MDHEN, CDR2 SYDVKM. Trimming cost V 9 bases and J 6 bases; bases outside gene matches: 3. CDR3 sequence reads: CASSGGAPGELFF. In nucleotides, the CDR3 is TGTGCCAGTAGCGGGGGGGCCCCCGGGGAGCTGTTTTTT.

In this sample, this clone turned up a few times. V gene TRBV28 combines with J gene TRBJ1-5; possibly TRBD1 for D (6 bases). The CDR3 runs 15 residues. V lost 3 bases, J lost 8 bases, and 17 bases lay in between. The germline V gene encodes CDR1 MDHEN and CDR2 SYDVKM. The CDR3 protein is CASSFWARGPEPQHF. The DNA for the CDR3 is TGTGCCAGCAGTTTCTGGGCCAGGGGACCCGAGCCCCAGCATTTT.

The chain carries TRBV30 and TRBJ2-5; the D gene is possibly TRBD2 (6 bases). CDR3 length: 14 amino acids. Germline V lookup: CDR1 GTSNPN, CDR2 SVGIG (reference sequence). Trimming stripped 0 bases from V and 5 bases from J, with 13 bases between. For the CDR3, the DNA is TGTGCCTGGAGTGTAACAACTGGGGGGGAGACCCAGTACTTC. It encodes CAWSVTTGGETQYF.

J is TRBJ1-2 and V is TRBV6-5; no clear D. Germline V lookup: CDR1 MNHEY, CDR2 SVGAGI. V was clipped by 6 bases and J by 6 bases, with 5 bases between them. The CDR3 covers 10 residues. CDR3 bases: TGTGCCAGCAGGGTGGATGGCTACACCTTC. It codes for CASRVDGYTF.